The present T cell receptor (beta chain) was sequenced within a study of blood T cell repertoires in COVID-19. Study-level information: Italy, Spain and the United States were the sources of the convalescent and acute COVID-19 samples. Sources were T cells, B-cell-depleted T cells, or PBMCs; the material itself was cDNA or gDNA.

Enrolled during active infection, Seattle patients were then followed longitudinally. TCRdb's table, derived via immunoSEQ multiplex PCR, lists solely in-frame clones and lacks some. The sample records some 130,000 clones, around 89% being singletons. The CDR3 has 17 amino acids. Per the germline V gene, CDR1 is SGDLS and CDR2 is YYNGEE. J gave up 2 bases and V 0 bases, and 6 bases lay outside the gene matches. The origin of this receptor is a man in his sixties with COVID-19, enrolled during active disease. This sequence joins TRBV9 and TRBJ2-2; TRBD2 agrees at 8 bases. The sequenced material came from peripheral blood. The CDR3 DNA reads as TGTGCCAGCAGCGTAGTATCGGGGGGGCCCAACACCGGGGAGCTGTTTTTT. This codes for CASSVVSGGPNTGELFF.